The 30 T cell receptor beta chains in this list originate from one sample, sequenced in a study of molecular identifiers for immune sequencing clone quantification. TCRdb re-called the PCR reads through MiXCR, storing one row per CDR3 protein. Counted here are roughly 100,000 distinct CDR3 sequences, under 40% occurring once; the ten biggest clones make up around a tenth. Input material: naive CD8+ T cells from blood, with Jurkat cell RNA spiked in. The subset denotes: FACS-sorted CD8+CD4-CCR7+CD45RA+ naive T cells. Receptors originate from a human donor in good health. Some libraries in this study had Jurkat cell RNA spiked in.

Turning to this clonotype: A read error may produce the germline difference seen at one junction end. The V and J genes are TRBV20-1 and TRBJ1-5; D call uncertain. CDR1 DFQATT and CDR2 SNEGSKA come from the germline V gene (reference sequence). The CDR3 runs to 14 residues. For the CDR3, the DNA is TGCAGTGCTAGAGATCTGATTATCAATCTGCCCCAGCATTTT. Amino acids: CSARDLIINLPQHF.

As to this clonotype: Without the conserved terminal phenylalanine or tryptophan, this CDR3 likely stems from a read error. The V and J genes are TRBV7-2 and TRBJ2-7; a weak D match, TRBD2 (6 bases). The CDR3 runs to 15 residues. The germline V and J ends were trimmed by 3 bases and 1 base, with 13 bases remaining between them. Germline V gene data show CDR1 as SGHTA and CDR2 as FQGNSA. CDR3 loop: CASSFSPSESYEQYI. CDR3 in DNA: TGTGCCAGCAGCTTTTCCCCTAGCGAGTCCTACGAGCAGTACATC.

For this clonotype: Possible read error: a much larger clone is one base away. Since the CDR3 does not end with the conserved phenylalanine or tryptophan, this likely comes from a read error. This chain joins TRBV9 and TRBJ2-7; D may be TRBD2 (6 bases). Deletions cut 7 bases from V and 6 bases from J, with 8 bases between. The length of the CDR3 is 10 residues. Germline CDR1 is SGDLS and CDR2 is YYNGEE. For the CDR3, the DNA is TGTGCCAGCGGGGGGTCCGAGCAGTACATC. Residues: CASGGSEQYI.

Regarding this clonotype: Since a much larger clone is just one base distant, this may be a read error. The V call is TRBV7-6, the J call TRBJ1-1, with a weak D call TRBD1 (5 bases). Germline CDR1 reads SGHVS; CDR2 reads FNYEAQ. Trimming shortened V by 5 bases and J by 8 bases, and 15 bases separated the two germline ends. The CDR3 contains 13 residues. CDR3 sequence reads: CASSVLQDREAFF. DNA of the CDR3: TGTGCCAGCAGCGTTTTACAGGATCGGGAAGCTTTCTTT. Using reference TRBV7-6 and TRBJ1-1 for the parts outside the CDR3, the full variable domain is GAGVSQSPRYKVTKRGQDVALRCDPISGHVSLYWYRQALGQGPEFLTYFNYEAQQDKSGLPNDRFSAERPEGSISTLTIQRTEQRDSAMYRCASSVLQDREAFFGQGTRLTVV.

The chain joins TRBV7-2 to TRBJ2-7, with unresolved D. Germline V CDR1 and CDR2: SGHTA, FQGNSA. Trimming took off 0 bases at V and 1 base at J, with 4 bases between the two ends. The CDR3 runs to 13 residues. The DNA of the CDR3 is TGTGCCAGCAGCTTAGCCCTTTCCTACGAGCAGTACTTC. It is translated as CASSLALSYEQYF.

This clonotype was counted a few times. The chain has TRBV19 and TRBJ2-1, with a possible D match to TRBD1 (5 bases). The CDR3 runs to 11 residues. Trimming pared 3 bases from V and 10 bases from J, leaving 7 bases between. Germline V gene data show CDR1 as LNHDA and CDR2 as SQIVND (reference sequence). CDR3 region: CASSITGEQFF. The CDR3 DNA sequence: TGTGCCAGTAGTATCACAGGAGAGCAGTTCTTC.

This clonotype was seen ten or more times. This chain uses TRBV28 with TRBJ2-3; D gene ambiguous. Germline CDR1 MDHEN, CDR2 SYDVKM. Trimming pared 3 bases from V and 2 bases from J, leaving 6 bases between. This CDR3 region has 13 residues. The chain's CDR3 is CASSFRTTDTQYF. In nucleotides, the CDR3 is TGTGCCAGCAGTTTTCGGACCACAGATACGCAGTATTTT.

This chain links TRBV5-1 with TRBJ2-4; 7 bases map to TRBD1. Germline loops: CDR1 SGHRS, CDR2 YFSETQ. This CDR3 has 15 amino acids. The trim removed 5 bases at V and 3 bases at J, leaving 8 bases unmatched. CDR3 sequence (DNA): TGCGCCAGCAGGGACACAGGGGATAGCAAAAACATTCAGTACTTC. It yields the protein CASRDTGDSKNIQYF.

The chain has TRBV19 and TRBJ2-1, with TRBD1 as a possible D gene (5 bases). The CDR3 spans 14 residues. Germline V gene lookup returns CDR1 LNHDA and CDR2 SQIVND (reference sequence). The V end lost 6 bases, the J end lost 8 bases, and 17 bases lay between the germline ends. The CDR3 DNA reads as TGTGCCAGTAGGTCCGGCAGGGTGCCTTATGAGCAGTTCTTC. The encoded protein is CASRSGRVPYEQFF.

This clonotype was seen only once. This may come from a read error, since a much larger clone is one base off. The CDR3 DNA is TGTGCCAGCAGTACAGATACGCTGTATTTT. Protein product: CASSTDTLYF. The V gene is TRBV25-1, the J gene TRBJ2-3; D ambiguous. Germline values: CDR1 MGHDK, CDR2 SYGVNS. The CDR3 spans 10 residues.

This chain links TRBV19 with TRBJ2-7; 8 bases are a match to TRBD1. V lost 6 bases and J lost 7; bases outside the gene matches: 11. Germline-derived CDR1 and CDR2 are LNHDA and SQIVND (reference sequence). CDR3 size: 14 residues. The CDR3 DNA is TGTGCCAGTAGGCCCGGGACAGGACCCTGGGAGCAGTACTTC. Translated: CASRPGTGPWEQYF.

The chain couples TRBV19 to TRBJ2-7; no firm D call. The CDR3 contains 13 residues. The ends were cut back, 4 bases at V and 6 bases at J, with 13 bases in the middle. CDR1 is LNHDA and CDR2 is SQIVND in the germline V gene (reference sequence). CDR3 sequence: CASSSMADLEQYF. The CDR3 nucleotides read TGTGCCAGTAGTAGCATGGCCGACCTCGAGCAGTACTTC.

CDR3 DNA sequence: TGTGCCAGCAGCACCCAGGAGAGGGGGGCTGAAGCTTTCTTT. It specifies CASSTQERGAEAFF. The chain is built from TRBV21-1 and TRBJ1-1; TRBD1 is the table's D call, not checked against the DNA. TRBV21-1 is a recognized pseudogene. This CDR3 has 14 amino acids.

This clonotype was found many times. The chain carries TRBV20-1 and TRBJ2-5; D is ambiguous. This CDR3 has 11 residues. The ends were cut back, 8 bases at V and 3 bases at J, with 10 bases in the middle. CDR1 DFQATT and CDR2 SNEGSKA come from the germline V gene (reference sequence). The CDR3 bases are TGCAGTCCCGCTGCGGAAGAGACCCAGTACTTC. Protein product: CSPAAEETQYF.

This clonotype was seen a few times. The junction departs from germline at one end; a sequencing error may be responsible. The chain recombines TRBV28 with TRBJ2-7, with TRBD2 matching over 7 bases. This CDR3 comprises 13 residues. Germline CDR1 MDHEN, CDR2 SYDVKM. The CDR3 protein is CASSYRGRNEQYF. In DNA form, the CDR3 reads TGTGCCAGCAGTTATCGCGGGAGAAACGAGCAGTACTTT.

This clonotype was seen more than once but under ten times. DNA of the CDR3: TGTGCCAGCAGCAGGGTGAGGGCTAACTATGGCTACACCTTC. Protein product: CASSRVRANYGYTF. This chain connects TRBV12-3 or TRBV12-4 to TRBJ1-2; possible D gene TRBD1, 5 bases. The V end lost 6 bases, the J end lost 0 bases, and 11 bases lay between the germline ends. CDR3 length: 14 amino acids.

The table lists this clonotype with many counts. The CDR3 DNA reads as TGTGCCAGCAGCGGGACAGGCCCCTACGAGCAGTACTTC. Residues: CASSGTGPYEQYF. The V call is TRBV5-6, the J call TRBJ2-7, with 8 bases matching TRBD1. V lost 4 bases and J lost 2; bases outside the gene matches: 2. This CDR3 is built from 13 residues. Germline CDR1 and CDR2: SGHDT and YYEEEE.

A remark on this clonotype: A read error may explain this, as a much larger clone is one base away. The V call is TRBV28, the J call TRBJ2-5, with D unclear. Trimming pared 5 bases from V and 0 bases from J, leaving 7 bases between. Germline V gene lookup returns CDR1 MDHEN and CDR2 SYDVKM. This CDR3 has 13 amino acids. The CDR3 coding sequence is TGTGCCAGCAGTCGTAGAGACCAAGAGACCCAGTACTTC. Protein: CASSRRDQETQYF.

This clonotype was seen a handful of times. V is TRBV19 and J is TRBJ2-4, with 8 bases fitting TRBD2. Trimming cost V 5 bases and J 6 bases; bases outside gene matches: 9. The CDR3 totals 15 residues. Germline CDR1 is LNHDA and CDR2 is SQIVND (reference sequence). CDR3 in amino acids: CASSVTIAGINIQYF. The CDR3 DNA reads TGTGCCAGTAGTGTGACTATAGCGGGGATAAACATTCAGTACTTC. Full variable domain (rest looked up from reference TRBV19 and TRBJ2-4): DGGITQSPKYLFRKEGQNVTLSCEQNLNHDAMYWYRQDPGQGLRLIYYSQIVNDFQKGDIAEGYSVSREKKESFPLTVTSAQKNPTAFYLCASSVTIAGINIQYFGAGTRLSVL.

For this clonotype: Since no conserved phenylalanine or tryptophan closes the CDR3, a read error is the likely cause. J is TRBJ1-1 and V is TRBV6-2 or TRBV6-3; tentatively, D is TRBD1 (6 bases). The CDR3 totals 11 residues. V dropped 8 bases and J dropped 5 bases, with 9 bases sitting between them. Looked up from germline, CDR1 is MNHEY and CDR2 is SVGEGT. The CDR3 nucleotides read TGTGCCAGCTTCCAGGGGACTGAAGCTTTCTCT. Translation: CASFQGTEAFS.

The V gene is TRBV11-2, the J gene TRBJ1-3; 7 nucleotides align to TRBD1. CDR3 length equals 19 residues. Germline values: CDR1 SGHAT, CDR2 FQNNGV. Losses at the gene ends were 2 bases for V and 1 base for J; bases not matched to a gene: 14. CDR3 in amino acids: CASSLRPPGTAASGNTIYF. The CDR3 region has the DNA TGTGCCAGCAGCTTAAGACCACCCGGGACAGCCGCATCTGGAAACACCATATATTTT.

The chain joins TRBV6-2 or TRBV6-3 to TRBJ2-7; no reliable D call. The CDR3 loop spans 16 amino acids. Per germline, CDR1 MNHEY and CDR2 SVGEGT. V lost 2 bases and J 4 bases, leaving 18 bases between the germline ends. The CDR3 DNA is TGTGCCAGCAGTTACGGGAAACTCACCTCGGCGTACGAGCAGTACTTC. Its protein product is CASSYGKLTSAYEQYF.

The gene calls are TRBV19 and TRBJ2-4; 11 bases map to TRBD2. V dropped 3 bases and J dropped 2; count of bases not matched to a gene: 6. Germline CDR1 LNHDA, CDR2 SQIVND (reference sequence). This CDR3 is 17 amino acids long. CDR3 residues: CASSITSGSSPKNIQYF. The CDR3 nucleotides are TGTGCCAGTAGTATCACTAGCGGGAGTTCCCCCAAAAACATTCAGTACTTC.

This sequence joins TRBV20-1 and TRBJ2-3; TRBD2 matches at 9 bases. This CDR3 has 16 residues. The J segment lost 1 base and the V segment lost 1 base, leaving 6 bases of the junction unmatched. Germline V lookup: CDR1 DFQATT, CDR2 SNEGSKA (reference sequence). The CDR3 sequence is CSARARLAVRTDTQYF. The CDR3 nucleotides are TGCAGTGCTAGAGCCCGACTAGCGGTCCGCACAGATACGCAGTATTTT.

Of note for this clonotype: One end of the junction does not line up with germline, which may come from a read error. This chain uses TRBV5-4 with TRBJ1-1; D is undetermined. The CDR3 covers 12 residues. Germline CDR1 reads SGHNT; CDR2 reads YYREEE (reference sequence). The CDR3 coding sequence is TGTGCCAGCAGCTTTTGGAACACTGAAGCTCTCTTT. As protein: CASSFWNTEALF.

This clonotype was recorded a few times. The junction and the germline gene differ at one end; a read error may be behind it. The chain couples TRBV7-7 to TRBJ2-1, with D perhaps matching TRBD2 (6 bases). This CDR3 comprises 16 residues. Germline CDR1 and CDR2: SSHAT and FNYEAQ (reference sequence). Written as DNA, the CDR3 is TGTGCTAGCAGCTTAGAGGTCACTAGCACAAACAATGAGCAGTTCTTC. This translates into CASSLEVTSTNNEQFF.

V and J are TRBV19 and TRBJ2-4; the D call may be TRBD1 or TRBD2 (6 bases each). The CDR3 runs to 12 residues. The V gene lost 5 bases and the J gene lost 7 bases, with 9 bases spanning the gap. Germline V gene data show CDR1 as LNHDA and CDR2 as SQIVND (reference sequence). The CDR3 spells CASSEGGNIQYF. CDR3 in DNA: TGTGCCAGTAGTGAGGGGGGCAACATTCAGTACTTC.

This clonotype has more than one count but fewer than ten. This chain uses TRBV6-6 with TRBJ2-4; D gene uncertain. Germline-derived CDR1 and CDR2 are MNHNY and SVGAGI (reference sequence). This CDR3 has 17 amino acids. The germline V and J ends were trimmed by 2 bases and 0 bases, with 14 bases remaining between them. In nucleotides, the CDR3 is TGTGCCAGCAGTTACCTCCGGATCCAATCAGCCAAAAACATTCAGTACTTC. This codes for CASSYLRIQSAKNIQYF.

This clonotype was observed once. V and J are TRBV27 and TRBJ2-5, with 7 bases aligning to TRBD1. The V segment lost 7 bases and the J segment 9 bases; nucleotides outside the gene matches: 14. This CDR3 contains 14 residues. Germline V gene lookup returns CDR1 MNHEY and CDR2 SMNVEV (reference sequence). The CDR3 DNA follows: TGTGCCAGCATTCCGGGACAGAACGGACCGCCCCAGTACTTC. Its protein is CASIPGQNGPPQYF.

This clonotype was seen a few times. V gene TRBV4-3 combines with J gene TRBJ2-7; D is unclear. The CDR3 extends over 14 amino acids. Germline assignment: CDR1 LGHNA and CDR2 YSLEER. Deletions cut 0 bases from V and 2 bases from J, with 8 bases between. This CDR3 is CASSQDPGAYEQYF. CDR3 sequence (DNA): TGCGCCAGCAGCCAAGATCCAGGAGCCTACGAGCAGTACTTC.